Below are 2 T cell receptor beta chains sequenced from a single sample in a study of T cell changes during pregnancy in multiple sclerosis (dated by TCRdb to about 2019). Library prep was done by the immunoSEQ multiplex PCR assay. TCRdb took this table from immuneACCESS and kept in-frame rearrangements with V and J called. Such tables lack part of the clones; where checked against another copy, unresolved V genes explain under half of the gap, and the rest is unexplained. This sample gives fewer than 45,000 clones in total; roughly 91% of them show up just once. The ten largest clones capture approximately 4.5% of the sample. The sample was peripheral blood, taken in the second trimester of pregnancy. These receptors originate from a female donor in good health, enrolled as a control in a pregnancy study.

The chain carries TRBV30 and TRBJ2-3; 7 bases align to TRBD1. The ends lost 0 bases at V and 6 bases at J; junction bases unmatched: 24. Germline values: CDR1 GTSNPN, CDR2 SVGIG (reference sequence). CDR3 length equals 20 residues. The CDR3 region is CAWSVLSPLGQELWGDTQYF. The CDR3 nucleotides read TGTGCCTGGAGTGTACTTAGCCCTCTCGGACAGGAATTATGGGGGGATACGCAGTATTTT. The full variable domain, its missing parts supplied by reference TRBV30 and TRBJ2-3, is SQTIHQWPATLVQPVGSPLSLECTVEGTSNPNLYWYRQAAGRGLQLLFYSVGIGQISSEVPQNLSASRPQDRQFILSSKKLLLSDSGFYLCAWSVLSPLGQELWGDTQYFGPGTRLTVL.

This clone turned up a few times. The chain links TRBV6-1 to TRBJ2-7; 9 nucleotides match TRBD2. The junction had 11 bases not matched to a gene; V was cut back by 6 bases and J by 5 bases. The CDR3 is 15 residues long. Germline V lookup: CDR1 MNHNS, CDR2 SASEGT. The CDR3 nucleotides are TGTGCCAGCAGACCGGGTGGGGCGGGAGGGCACGAGCAGTACTTC. This sequence encodes CASRPGGAGGHEQYF.